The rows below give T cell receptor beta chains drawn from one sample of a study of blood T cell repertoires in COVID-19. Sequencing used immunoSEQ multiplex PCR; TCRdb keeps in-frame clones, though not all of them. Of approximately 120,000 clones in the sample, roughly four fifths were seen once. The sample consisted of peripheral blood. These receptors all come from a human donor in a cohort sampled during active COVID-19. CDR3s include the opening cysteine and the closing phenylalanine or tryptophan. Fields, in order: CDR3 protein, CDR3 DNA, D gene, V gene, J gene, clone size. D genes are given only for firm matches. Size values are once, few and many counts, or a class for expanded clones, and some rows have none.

CDR3aa: CASSLEGTGWGTDTQYF
CDR3nt: TGTGCCAGCAGCTTGGAAGGGACAGGGTGGGGCACAGATACGCAGTATTTT
d_gene: TRBD1
v_gene: TRBV5-4
j_gene: TRBJ2-3
abundance: .

CDR3aa: CASRIGQNSPLHF
CDR3nt: TGTGCAAGTCGTATCGGACAGAATTCACCCCTCCACTTT
d_gene: .
v_gene: TRBV12-2
j_gene: TRBJ1-6
abundance: .

CDR3aa: CASSVGAPGNTIYF
CDR3nt: TGTGCCAGCAGCGTGGGAGCTCCTGGAAACACCATATATTTT
d_gene: .
v_gene: TRBV5-6
j_gene: TRBJ1-3
abundance: many

CDR3aa: CASGDRGRETQYF
CDR3nt: TGTGCCTCCGGGGACAGGGGGAGGGAGACCCAGTACTTC
d_gene: TRBD1
v_gene: TRBV30
j_gene: TRBJ2-5
abundance: .

CDR3aa: CASSSLRAGDVYGYTF
CDR3nt: TGCGCCAGCAGCTCTTTACGGGCAGGGGACGTCTATGGCTACACCTTC
d_gene: .
v_gene: TRBV5-1
j_gene: TRBJ1-2
abundance: .

CDR3aa: CASSYGAGMGNSPLHF
CDR3nt: TGTGCCAGCAGTTACGGGGCAGGGATGGGTAATTCACCCCTCCACTTT
d_gene: .
v_gene: TRBV6-5
j_gene: TRBJ1-6
abundance: .

CDR3aa: CASSLGLAPYEQYF
CDR3nt: TGTGCCAGCAGCTTAGGATTAGCGCCCTACGAGCAGTACTTC
d_gene: .
v_gene: TRBV7-9
j_gene: TRBJ2-7
abundance: once

CDR3aa: CASSLRFDRAEAFF
CDR3nt: TGTGCCAGCAGTTTACGTTTCGACAGGGCAGAAGCTTTCTTT
d_gene: TRBD1
v_gene: TRBV27
j_gene: TRBJ1-1
abundance: .

CDR3aa: CASSLTSSQETQYF
CDR3nt: TGTGCCAGCAGCCTAACTTCATCCCAAGAGACCCAGTACTTC
d_gene: .
v_gene: TRBV7-2
j_gene: TRBJ2-5
abundance: .

CDR3aa: CASSFIKRDFGSPLHF
CDR3nt: TGTGCCAGCAGTTTTATTAAACGGGATTTTGGGTCACCCCTCCACTTT
d_gene: .
v_gene: TRBV28
j_gene: TRBJ1-6
abundance: .

CDR3aa: CASSLGLAGVTDTQYF
CDR3nt: TGTGCCAGTAGTCTTGGACTAGCGGGGGTTACAGATACGCAGTATTTT
d_gene: TRBD2
v_gene: TRBV19
j_gene: TRBJ2-3
abundance: .

CDR3aa: CAISERQVMISTDTQYF
CDR3nt: TGTGCCATCAGTGAGCGGCAGGTAATGATTAGCACAGATACGCAGTATTTT
d_gene: .
v_gene: TRBV10-3
j_gene: TRBJ2-3
abundance: .

CDR3aa: CASSLEVRLVPGMFFGTSTGELFF
CDR3nt: TGTGCCAGCAGCTTAGAAGTTCGACTGGTCCCCGGGATGTTCTTCGGGACTAGCACCGGGGAGCTGTTTTTT
d_gene: TRBD2
v_gene: TRBV13
j_gene: TRBJ2-2
abundance: .

CDR3aa: CASGTRGSYNSPLHF
CDR3nt: TGTGCCAGTGGGACAAGGGGCTCCTATAATTCACCCCTCCACTTT
d_gene: .
v_gene: TRBV19
j_gene: TRBJ1-6
abundance: .

CDR3aa: CASSEWTGGLNTGELFF
CDR3nt: TGTGCCAGCAGTGAATGGACAGGGGGCCTTAACACCGGGGAGCTGTTTTTT
d_gene: TRBD1
v_gene: TRBV25-1
j_gene: TRBJ2-2
abundance: .

CDR3aa: CASSQGVWEFNTEAFF
CDR3nt: TGTGCCAGCAGCCAAGGAGTGTGGGAGTTTAACACTGAAGCTTTCTTT
d_gene: .
v_gene: TRBV3-1/TRBV3-2
j_gene: TRBJ1-1
abundance: .

CDR3aa: CASSVGTGSEKLFF
CDR3nt: TGCGCCAGCAGCGTGGGGACAGGAAGTGAAAAACTGTTTTTT
d_gene: TRBD1
v_gene: TRBV5-1
j_gene: TRBJ1-4
abundance: few

CDR3aa: CASRGGGKNQPQHF
CDR3nt: TGCGCCAGCAGAGGGGGGGGAAAAAATCAGCCCCAGCATTTT
d_gene: .
v_gene: TRBV10-1
j_gene: TRBJ1-5
abundance: .

CDR3aa: CASSVLAGGLNEQFF
CDR3nt: TGTGCCAGCTCTGTACTAGCGGGGGGGCTCAATGAGCAGTTCTTC
d_gene: TRBD2
v_gene: TRBV28
j_gene: TRBJ2-1
abundance: .

CDR3aa: CASSWGHNQPQHF
CDR3nt: TGTGCCAGCAGTTGGGGACACAATCAGCCCCAGCATTTT
d_gene: .
v_gene: TRBV28
j_gene: TRBJ1-5
abundance: .

CDR3aa: CAWSRRGGPYNEQFF
CDR3nt: TGTGCCTGGAGTCGTCGGGGGGGCCCGTACAATGAGCAGTTCTTC
d_gene: TRBD2
v_gene: TRBV30
j_gene: TRBJ2-1
abundance: .

CDR3aa: CASSPGGPRTDTQYF
CDR3nt: TGCGCCAGCAGTCCGGGGGGGCCTAGGACAGATACGCAGTATTTT
d_gene: TRBD2
v_gene: TRBV5-1
j_gene: TRBJ2-3
abundance: .

CDR3aa: CASSFSSGGASPYEQYF
CDR3nt: TGTGCCAGCAGCTTTTCCAGCGGGGGGGCGTCCCCCTACGAGCAGTACTTC
d_gene: TRBD2
v_gene: TRBV5-4
j_gene: TRBJ2-7
abundance: once

CDR3aa: CASSSNSLAEAFF
CDR3nt: TGTGCCAGCAGCAGCAATTCCCTGGCTGAAGCTTTCTTT
d_gene: .
v_gene: TRBV7-9
j_gene: TRBJ1-1
abundance: .

CDR3aa: CASSLMDTNEQYF
CDR3nt: TGCGCCAGCAGCTTGATGGACACAAACGAGCAGTACTTC
d_gene: .
v_gene: TRBV5-1
j_gene: TRBJ2-7
abundance: .

CDR3aa: CASSKNRESQPQHF
CDR3nt: TGTGCCAGCAGTAAGAACAGGGAAAGCCAGCCCCAGCATTTT
d_gene: .
v_gene: TRBV6-5
j_gene: TRBJ1-5
abundance: .

CDR3aa: CASSQREGADF
CDR3nt: TGTGCCAGCAGCCAGCGGGAGGGGGCAGACTTC
d_gene: TRBD2
v_gene: TRBV11-2
j_gene: TRBJ2-7
abundance: few

CDR3aa: CASSLGPTGLGDSPLHF
CDR3nt: TGCGCCAGCAGCTTGGGCCCCACAGGGTTGGGAGATTCACCCCTCCACTTT
d_gene: .
v_gene: TRBV5-1
j_gene: TRBJ1-6
abundance: .

CDR3aa: CASSLIQGKNEKLFF
CDR3nt: TGTGCCAGCAGCTTAATACAGGGCAAGAATGAAAAACTGTTTTTT
d_gene: .
v_gene: TRBV7-6
j_gene: TRBJ1-4
abundance: .

CDR3aa: CASSLADGTGTRGYTF
CDR3nt: TGTGCCAGCAGCTTAGCCGACGGAACAGGGACTAGGGGCTACACCTTC
d_gene: .
v_gene: TRBV7-9
j_gene: TRBJ1-2
abundance: .

CDR3aa: CASSQDDSGGAYEQYF
CDR3nt: TGTGCCAGCAGCCAAGACGATAGCGGGGGGGCCTACGAGCAGTACTTC
d_gene: TRBD2
v_gene: TRBV4-2
j_gene: TRBJ2-7
abundance: once

CDR3aa: CASSRQLSGNTIYF
CDR3nt: TGTGCCAGTAGTCGACAGTTATCTGGAAACACCATATATTTT
d_gene: .
v_gene: TRBV19
j_gene: TRBJ1-3
abundance: .

CDR3aa: CASTPYGDVGANVLTF
CDR3nt: TGTGCCAGCACCCCGTATGGAGATGTTGGGGCCAACGTCCTGACTTTC
d_gene: .
v_gene: TRBV5-4
j_gene: TRBJ2-6
abundance: .

CDR3aa: CAWGRTGNTEAFF
CDR3nt: TGTGCCTGGGGTAGGACAGGGAACACTGAAGCTTTCTTT
d_gene: TRBD1
v_gene: TRBV30
j_gene: TRBJ1-1
abundance: once

CDR3aa: CASSETGGLNYGYTF
CDR3nt: TGTGCCAGCAGCGAAACAGGGGGCCTAAACTATGGCTACACCTTC
d_gene: TRBD1
v_gene: TRBV5-5
j_gene: TRBJ1-2
abundance: .

CDR3aa: CASSESRFTNYGYTF
CDR3nt: TGCGCCAGCAGTGAGTCGAGATTCACTAACTATGGCTACACCTTC
d_gene: .
v_gene: TRBV10-2
j_gene: TRBJ1-2
abundance: .

CDR3aa: CASSLILYGYTF
CDR3nt: TGTGCCAGCAGCTTGATACTATATGGCTACACCTTC
d_gene: .
v_gene: TRBV5-8
j_gene: TRBJ1-2
abundance: .

CDR3aa: CASSLGNGGGPYNEQFF
CDR3nt: TGTGCCAGCAGCCTGGGGAATGGCGGGGGGCCCTACAATGAGCAGTTCTTC
d_gene: TRBD2
v_gene: TRBV11-2
j_gene: TRBJ2-1
abundance: .

CDR3aa: CASSLDGLGSYEQYF
CDR3nt: TGCGCCAGCAGCTTGGACGGATTGGGGAGCTACGAGCAGTACTTC
d_gene: .
v_gene: TRBV5-1
j_gene: TRBJ2-7
abundance: .

CDR3aa: CASSKGLPGEGEAFF
CDR3nt: TGCGCCAGCAGTAAAGGCCTTCCGGGGGAGGGTGAAGCTTTCTTT
d_gene: .
v_gene: TRBV5-1
j_gene: TRBJ1-1
abundance: .

CDR3aa: CASRAPPRTGGPGEQYF
CDR3nt: TGTGCAAGTCGCGCCCCCCCCCGGACGGGGGGGCCGGGCGAGCAGTACTTC
d_gene: .
v_gene: TRBV12-2
j_gene: TRBJ2-7
abundance: .

CDR3aa: CASSPPGTDDEKLFF
CDR3nt: TGTGCCAGCTCACCACCCGGGACAGACGACGAAAAACTGTTTTTT
d_gene: TRBD1
v_gene: TRBV18
j_gene: TRBJ1-4
abundance: .

CDR3aa: CASSLGLPETQYF
CDR3nt: TGTGCCAGCAGCTTAGGACTACCTGAGACCCAGTACTTC
d_gene: .
v_gene: TRBV11-2
j_gene: TRBJ2-5
abundance: .

CDR3aa: CASSPRTEYNEQFF
CDR3nt: TGTGCCAGCAGCCCTCGGACAGAGTACAATGAGCAGTTCTTC
d_gene: .
v_gene: TRBV11-2
j_gene: TRBJ2-1
abundance: .

CDR3aa: CASKADTQGGETQYF
CDR3nt: TGTGCCAGCAAGGCCGACACCCAGGGGGGAGAGACCCAGTACTTC
d_gene: .
v_gene: TRBV7-8
j_gene: TRBJ2-5
abundance: .

CDR3aa: CASSLEGVSEQYF
CDR3nt: TGTGCCAGCAGCTTGGAAGGGGTTAGCGAGCAGTACTTC
d_gene: .
v_gene: TRBV5-5
j_gene: TRBJ2-7
abundance: .

CDR3aa: CASSPTAGGRYNEQFF
CDR3nt: TGTGCCAGCAGCCCGACGGCGGGGGGGCGATACAATGAGCAGTTCTTC
d_gene: TRBD2
v_gene: TRBV11-2
j_gene: TRBJ2-1
abundance: .

CDR3aa: CSVEESAGTEAFF
CDR3nt: TGCAGCGTTGAGGAGTCCGCGGGCACTGAAGCTTTCTTT
d_gene: .
v_gene: TRBV29-1
j_gene: TRBJ1-1
abundance: .

CDR3aa: CASSVVGGGYTF
CDR3nt: TGTGCCAGCAGCGTAGTTGGGGGCGGCTACACCTTC
d_gene: .
v_gene: TRBV9
j_gene: TRBJ1-2
abundance: .

CDR3aa: CASSLGPGLYYEQYF
CDR3nt: TGCGCCAGCAGCTTGGGCCCGGGACTCTACTACGAGCAGTACTTC
d_gene: .
v_gene: TRBV5-1
j_gene: TRBJ2-7
abundance: .

CDR3aa: CASSLDTGSSYNEQFF
CDR3nt: TGTGCCAGCAGCTTAGACACCGGGAGTTCCTACAATGAGCAGTTCTTC
d_gene: .
v_gene: TRBV13
j_gene: TRBJ2-1
abundance: once

CDR3aa: CASSRQGAAYEQYF
CDR3nt: TGTGCCAGCAGCCGACAGGGGGCTGCCTACGAGCAGTACTTC
d_gene: TRBD1
v_gene: TRBV3-1/TRBV3-2
j_gene: TRBJ2-7
abundance: once

CDR3aa: CASSQRRESPLHF
CDR3nt: TGCGCCAGCAGCCAAAGAAGGGAGTCACCCCTCCACTTT
d_gene: .
v_gene: TRBV4-1
j_gene: TRBJ1-6
abundance: .

CDR3aa: CASSPGGPNTEAFF
CDR3nt: TGTGCCAGCTCACCAGGGGGCCCGAACACTGAAGCTTTCTTT
d_gene: .
v_gene: TRBV18
j_gene: TRBJ1-1
abundance: .